This T cell receptor (beta chain) appears in the sequencing data of a study of cytomegalovirus exposure and HLA in healthy donors. This clone was seen more than once but under ten times. Antigen specificity is unknown. V dropped 0 bases and J dropped 0; count of bases not matched to a gene: 10. CDR3 length equals 19 residues. The germline gives CDR1 LNHNV, CDR2 YYDKDF (reference sequence). Study conclusions and caveats: CMV serostatus was the sole immune exposure data available. Cytomegalovirus association was listed for 150 or so TCR beta chains. A later analysis by the authors found several of the most significant clusters apparently linked to common viral pathogens. In an earlier analysis, most TCR beta V segments were productive about 87% or about 30% of the time.

60 Vbeta and 13 Jbeta primers were used in PCR. Libraries were prepared by immunoSEQ multiplex PCR; TCRdb keeps only in-frame clonotypes and omits some of them. The sample includes 200,000 to 250,000 clones, approximately 78% of them seen just once. The chain employs TRBV15 and TRBJ2-1, with 8 nucleotides matching TRBD2. Input material: PBMCs. The TCR was taken from a man aged 30 to 39 in good health and CMV-seronegative. For the CDR3, the DNA is TGTGCCACCAGCAGAGATCCCGGGGGGGCCTTTCTCTCCTACAATGAGCAGTTCTTC. This gives the protein CATSRDPGGAFLSYNEQFF. Full variable domain (rest looked up from reference TRBV15 and TRBJ2-1): DAMVIQNPRYQVTQFGKPVTLSCSQTLNHNVMYWYQQKSSQAPKLLFHYYDKDFNNEADTPDNFQSRRPNTSFCFLDIRSPGLGDTAMYLCATSRDPGGAFLSYNEQFFGPGTRLTVL.